This T cell receptor beta chain was sequenced for a study of blood T cell repertoires in COVID-19. Background on the study: The United States, Italy and Spain provided the acute and convalescent COVID-19 samples. T cells, B-cell-depleted T cells, or PBMCs provided the cDNA or gDNA that served as material.

Original analysis: Estimated nucleated cell counts came from reference gene primer amplification. Some clones are missing from TCRdb's copy, which holds only in-frame ones; the method was immunoSEQ multiplex PCR. V, J and clone size are those of that table, while D and trimming were read from the DNA. The top ten hold roughly 12% of the sample, which has about 100,000 clones, approximately 80% seen once. Germline V gene lookup returns CDR1 LNHDA and CDR2 SQIVND (reference sequence). The length of the CDR3 is 15 residues. Trimming stripped 3 bases from V and 0 bases from J, with 6 bases between. The TCR originated in a man between 50 and 59 years old with active or convalescent COVID-19. Sequences were obtained from peripheral blood. The V and J genes are TRBV19 and TRBJ1-6; D is unresolved. CDR3 sequence (DNA): TGTGCCAGTAGTATCACATTCTCCTATAATTCACCCCTCCACTTT. It specifies CASSITFSYNSPLHF. The full variable domain, with the rest looked up from reference TRBV19 and TRBJ1-6, is DGGITQSPKYLFRKEGQNVTLSCEQNLNHDAMYWYRQDPGQGLRLIYYSQIVNDFQKGDIAEGYSVSREKKESFPLTVTSAQKNPTAFYLCASSITFSYNSPLHFGNGTRLTVT.